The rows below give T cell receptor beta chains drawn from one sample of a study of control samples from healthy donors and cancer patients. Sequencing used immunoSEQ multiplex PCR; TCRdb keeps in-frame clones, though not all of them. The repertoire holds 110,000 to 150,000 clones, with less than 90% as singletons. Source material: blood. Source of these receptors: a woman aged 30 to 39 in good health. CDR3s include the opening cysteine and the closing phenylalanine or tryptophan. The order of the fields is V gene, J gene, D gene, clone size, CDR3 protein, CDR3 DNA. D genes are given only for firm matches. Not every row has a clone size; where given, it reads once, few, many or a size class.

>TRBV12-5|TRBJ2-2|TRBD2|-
CASGDSPGLANTGELFF
TGTGCTAGTGGCGATTCACCGGGACTAGCAAACACCGGGGAGCTGTTTTTT
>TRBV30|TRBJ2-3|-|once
CAWTRLEDTDTQYF
TGTGCCTGGACCCGACTAGAGGACACAGATACGCAGTATTTT
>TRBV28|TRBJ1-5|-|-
CASSPSGAHSNQPQHF
TGTGCCAGCAGTCCCTCCGGGGCCCATAGCAATCAGCCCCAGCATTTT
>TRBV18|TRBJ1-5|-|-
CASSPGAGEPQHF
TGTGCCAGCTCACCAGGGGCAGGAGAGCCCCAGCATTTT
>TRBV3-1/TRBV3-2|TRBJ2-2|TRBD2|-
CASRTGTSGARNTGELFF
TGTGCCAGCCGAACCGGGACTAGCGGGGCGAGGAACACCGGGGAGCTGTTTTTT
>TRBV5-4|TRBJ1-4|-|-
CASSLQRTNEKLFF
TGTGCCAGCAGCTTACAGAGGACTAATGAAAAACTGTTTTTT
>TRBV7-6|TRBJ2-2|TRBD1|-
CASSSGQGRGPGELFF
TGTGCCAGCAGCTCTGGACAGGGACGAGGTCCCGGGGAGCTGTTTTTT
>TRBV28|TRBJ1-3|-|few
CASSPPHPGELGNTIYF
TGTGCCAGCAGTCCGCCACATCCGGGCGAATTAGGAAACACCATATATTTT
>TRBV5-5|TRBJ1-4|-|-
CASSLLLGANEKLFF
TGTGCCAGCAGCTTGTTGTTGGGAGCTAATGAAAAACTGTTTTTT
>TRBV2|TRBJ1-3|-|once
CASRGGYAGNTIYF
TGTGCCAGCAGGGGTGGGTATGCTGGAAACACCATATATTTT